The 29 T cell receptor beta chains below come from one sample, sequenced in a study of shared clonotypes between healthy human individuals. Generated by immunoSEQ multiplex PCR, the TCRdb table keeps only in-frame clones and is missing some. The sample lists over 1.5 million clones, roughly 98% occurring once. The sequencing input was naive CD4+ T cells sorted from blood. Subset defined: CD45RA+ positively selected. All receptors come from a man in his thirties or forties in good health.

This chain uses TRBV4-2 with TRBJ2-3; 11 bases line up with TRBD2. V lost 0 bases to trimming and J lost 5 bases; unmatched junction nucleotides: 7. Germline CDR1 is LGHNA and CDR2 is YNFKEQ. The CDR3 totals 17 residues. The CDR3 sequence: CASSQESLAGGVDTQYF. CDR3 DNA: TGTGCCAGCAGCCAAGAGTCCCTAGCGGGAGGTGTAGATACGCAGTATTTT.

This sequence joins TRBV10-1 and TRBJ2-7, with TRBD1 matching 8 bases. The CDR3 is 14 residues long. V shed 5 bases and J 6 bases; nucleotides not matched to a gene: 9. CDR1 and CDR2 from the germline V gene are WNHNN and SYGVQD (reference sequence). The CDR3 bases are TGCGCCAGCAGTCTACATCGGACAGGGACCGAGCAGTACTTC. It specifies CASSLHRTGTEQYF.

The rearrangement links TRBV7-9 to TRBJ1-1; D is possibly TRBD1 (5 bases). Germline CDR1 reads SEHNR; CDR2 reads FQNEAQ (reference sequence). CDR3 length: 14 amino acids. V lost 1 base and J lost 8, with 14 bases in between. The CDR3 DNA follows: TGTGCCAGCAGCTTAGAGACAGCTCGGCGCGAAGCTTTCTTT. Translation: CASSLETARREAFF.

V and J are TRBV14 and TRBJ2-7, with TRBD2 identical over 8 bases. CDR1 and CDR2 (germline): SGHDN, FVKESK. V trimming: 1 base; J trimming: 3 bases; junction bases outside the gene matches: 8. The CDR3 sequence is 16 residues long. CDR3: CASSQGSGSYGYEQYF. The CDR3 region has the DNA TGTGCCAGCAGCCAAGGGAGCGGGAGTTATGGCTACGAGCAGTACTTC.

V is TRBV9 and J is TRBJ2-3; D not resolved. The V gene lost 2 bases and the J gene lost 6 bases, with 16 bases spanning the gap. This CDR3 comprises 15 residues. The germline CDR1 and CDR2 sequences are SGDLS and YYNGEE. The DNA for the CDR3 is TGTGCCAGCAGCGTCCGGCTTCATCCTTTGGATACGCAGTATTTT. Its protein product is CASSVRLHPLDTQYF.

This chain links TRBV18 with TRBJ2-7; 10 bases map to TRBD2. Germline CDR1 is KGHSH and CDR2 is LQKENI. J was trimmed by 5 bases and V by 3 bases; bases with no gene match: 4. The CDR3 is 14 residues long. The CDR3 coding sequence is TGTGCCAGCTCACCCGTGAGCGGGAGGGACGAGCAGTACTTC. Its protein product is CASSPVSGRDEQYF.

The V gene is TRBV4-2, the J gene TRBJ2-1, with unresolved D. Deletions cut 0 bases from V and 6 bases from J, with 3 bases between. This CDR3 is 12 amino acids long. Germline assignment: CDR1 LGHNA and CDR2 YNFKEQ. In DNA, the CDR3 is TGTGCCAGCAGCCAAGATGGCAATGAGCAGTTCTTC. This translates into CASSQDGNEQFF.

The genes are TRBV10-1 and TRBJ2-5; TRBD2 matches at 11 bases. Germline loops: CDR1 WNHNN, CDR2 SYGVQD (reference sequence). V lost 3 bases, J lost 5 bases, and 8 bases stayed unmatched. CDR3 length equals 16 residues. The CDR3 reads CASSDGLAGGRETQYF. CDR3 DNA sequence: TGCGCCAGCAGTGATGGGCTAGCGGGAGGACGGGAGACCCAGTACTTC.

This clone has a single count. The chain links TRBV27 to TRBJ1-1, with 9 bases identical to TRBD1. The CDR3 extends over 11 amino acids. The junction had 7 bases not matched to a gene; V was cut back by 7 bases and J by 13 bases. CDR1 and CDR2 from the germline V gene are MNHEY and SMNVEV (reference sequence). CDR3 sequence (DNA): TGTGCCAGCACCCCCCCGGGACAGGGTTTCTTT. Residues: CASTPPGQGFF.

This sequence joins TRBV9 and TRBJ2-7; TRBD1 matches 7 bases. The J segment lost 0 bases and the V segment lost 3 bases, leaving 3 bases of the junction unmatched. Germline values: CDR1 SGDLS, CDR2 YYNGEE. The CDR3 contains 14 residues. The CDR3 region is CASSADRASYEQYF. For the CDR3, the DNA is TGTGCCAGCAGCGCCGACAGGGCCTCCTACGAGCAGTACTTC.

V usage is TRBV12-5 and J usage is TRBJ1-2; TRBD1 is a possible D gene (6 bases). Trimming removed 0 bases at V and 1 base at J, with 21 bases between. CDR1 is LGHNT and CDR2 is FRNRAP in the germline V gene. CDR3 size: 19 residues. This CDR3 is CASGLVRDRTRRFNYGYTF. The DNA of the CDR3 is TGTGCTAGTGGTTTGGTACGAGACAGGACAAGGAGATTTAACTATGGCTACACCTTC. Combining the CDR3 with reference TRBV12-5 and TRBJ1-2 gives the whole variable domain DARVTQTPRHKVTEMGQEVTMRCQPILGHNTVFWYRQTMMQGLELLAYFRNRAPLDDSGMPKDRFSAEMPDATLATLKIQPSEPRDSAVYFCASGLVRDRTRRFNYGYTFGSGTRLTVV.

This chain uses TRBV18 with TRBJ2-3; TRBD2 matches 7 bases. Germline assignment: CDR1 KGHSH and CDR2 LQKENI. This CDR3 is built from 16 residues. With 3 bases clipped from V and 5 bases from J, the junction kept 11 bases outside the gene matches. CDR3 DNA: TGTGCCAGCTCACCGACCGTTGGGAGGGCCTTAGATACGCAGTATTTT. Amino acids: CASSPTVGRALDTQYF.

CDR3 sequence reads: CASSLGLPSYNEQFF. The CDR3 bases are TGTGCCAGCAGCCTCGGACTACCCTCCTACAATGAGCAGTTCTTC. V gene TRBV7-3 combines with J gene TRBJ2-1, with TRBD2 as a possible D gene (6 bases). Trimming removed 5 bases from V and 0 bases from J, with 11 bases in between. The CDR3 is 15 residues long. Germline V gives CDR1 SGHTA, CDR2 FQGTGA.

The chain uses TRBV11-2 and TRBJ1-4; D is ambiguous. The CDR3 has 15 amino acids. Trimming stripped 4 bases from V and 0 bases from J, with 9 bases between. Germline assignment: CDR1 SGHAT and CDR2 FQNNGV. The CDR3: CASSSGLATNEKLFF. As DNA, the CDR3 is TGTGCCAGCAGCTCCGGTTTGGCAACTAATGAAAAACTGTTTTTT.

The chain carries TRBV28 and TRBJ1-1, with D uncertain. The CDR3 has 12 amino acids. Germline assignment: CDR1 MDHEN and CDR2 SYDVKM. V lost 5 bases and J lost 8, with 12 bases in between. The CDR3 here is CASSGSPAEAFF. Written as DNA, the CDR3 is TGTGCCAGCAGTGGCAGTCCGGCGGAAGCTTTCTTT.

The V and J genes are TRBV6-6 and TRBJ2-7; D remains unclear. There are 10 residues in the CDR3. V gave up 7 bases and J gave up 5 bases, with 6 bases separating them. CDR1 is MNHNY and CDR2 is SVGAGI in the germline V gene (reference sequence). The CDR3 loop is CASKSNEQYF. The CDR3 DNA follows: TGTGCCAGCAAGTCAAACGAGCAGTACTTC.

This chain connects TRBV5-4 to TRBJ2-5; a possible D gene is TRBD1 (6 bases). Trimming cost V 3 bases and J 5 bases, with 14 bases left between them. CDR1 is SGHNT and CDR2 is YYREEE in the germline V gene (reference sequence). The CDR3 runs 14 residues. The CDR3 region has the DNA TGTGCCAGCAGCTCATCGACAGGTTTGGAGACCCAGTACTTC. It is translated as CASSSSTGLETQYF.

This clone was recorded only once. This chain connects TRBV4-1 to TRBJ1-5; 7 bases fit TRBD1. Germline V gene lookup returns CDR1 MGHRA and CDR2 YSYEKL. The CDR3 runs 16 residues. The J segment lost 4 bases and the V segment lost 1 base, leaving 7 bases of the junction unmatched. CDR3 in amino acids: CASSQVQGEYNQPQHF. The CDR3 DNA follows: TGCGCCAGCAGCCAAGTGCAGGGGGAGTATAATCAGCCCCAGCATTTT.

This chain joins TRBV10-1 and TRBJ2-7; D unclear. Trimming removed 2 bases from V and 5 bases from J, with 16 bases in between. CDR1 WNHNN and CDR2 SYGVQD come from the germline V gene (reference sequence). The CDR3 has 15 amino acids. The CDR3, as DNA: TGCGCCAGCAGTGAGGAGAGGACCCCAATCGACGAGCAGTACTTC. This gives the protein CASSEERTPIDEQYF.

The chain couples TRBV5-4 to TRBJ2-3; the D gene is possibly TRBD2 (6 bases). The CDR3 is 15 residues long. The V and J ends lost 4 bases and 0 bases respectively, with 12 bases between them. The germline V gene encodes CDR1 SGHNT and CDR2 YYREEE (reference sequence). Here the CDR3 DNA reads TGTGCCAGCAGCAAGAAGGCGGGAAGCACAGATACGCAGTATTTT. Its protein product is CASSKKAGSTDTQYF. Based on the CDR3 plus reference TRBV5-4 and TRBJ2-3, the full variable domain is ETGVTQSPTHLIKTRGQQVTLRCSSQSGHNTVSWYQQALGQGPQFIFQYYREEENGRGNFPPRFSGLQFPNYSSELNVNALELDDSALYLCASSKKAGSTDTQYFGPGTRLTVL.

The CDR3 sequence: CASSIQNLSGNTIYF. DNA for the CDR3: TGTGCCAGTAGTATCCAGAACCTCTCTGGAAACACCATATATTTT. The chain uses TRBV19 and TRBJ1-3; no clear D. V lost 3 bases to trimming and J lost 0 bases, with 9 bases between them. Germline-derived CDR1 and CDR2 are LNHDA and SQIVND (reference sequence). The CDR3 spans 15 residues.

J is TRBJ2-7 and V is TRBV6-1; D is possibly TRBD2 (7 bases). V shed 7 bases and J shed 3 bases, with 19 bases lying between them. This CDR3 has 15 amino acids. Per the germline V gene, CDR1 is MNHNS and CDR2 is SASEGT. The CDR3, as DNA: TGTGCCAGCAATCTATGGGAGGGACACTACTACGAGCAGTACTTC. Translated: CASNLWEGHYYEQYF.

Here the CDR3 DNA reads TGCGCCAGCAGTCGGCTAGCGGGAGGGCCCGCGAACACCGGGGAGCTGTTTTTT. As protein: CASSRLAGGPANTGELFF. This chain links TRBV4-1 with TRBJ2-2, with 12 bases lining up with TRBD2. This CDR3 has 18 residues. CDR1 is MGHRA and CDR2 is YSYEKL in the germline V gene. V was clipped by 6 bases and J by 0 bases; unmatched bases: 8.

The chain links TRBV7-8 to TRBJ1-1, with D possibly TRBD1 on 5 matching bases. Germline CDR1 is SGHVS and CDR2 is FQNEAQ. The CDR3 loop spans 13 amino acids. V was trimmed by 6 bases and J by 11 bases, leaving 19 bases between them. CDR3 sequence (DNA): TGTGCCAGCAGTCCTACACAGGACCACAGGGCTTTCTTT. This translates into CASSPTQDHRAFF.

This clone was picked up one time. The chain links TRBV7-2 to TRBJ1-5; perhaps TRBD1 as D (5 bases). V lost 5 bases and J 6 bases, leaving 11 bases between the germline ends. The CDR3 length is 13 residues. Germline V gives CDR1 SGHTA, CDR2 FQGNSA. CDR3 loop: CASSEQVLQPQHF. The CDR3 DNA reads as TGTGCCAGCAGCGAACAGGTCCTTCAGCCCCAGCATTTT.

V is TRBV10-3 and J is TRBJ2-2, with 7 bases aligning to TRBD1. In germline, CDR1 is ENHRY, CDR2 SYGVKD. The V and J ends lost 3 bases and 4 bases, in that order; junction bases with no gene match: 8. The CDR3 has 16 amino acids. The CDR3 region is CAISELLTGVTGELFF. As DNA, the CDR3 is TGTGCCATCAGTGAACTCCTTACAGGGGTCACCGGGGAGCTGTTTTTT.

For this clone: The sample holds other DNA sequences that translate to the same CDR3. This rearrangement joins TRBV6-5 to TRBJ2-7; TRBD1 aligns across 8 bases. Germline V CDR1 and CDR2: MNHEY, SVGAGI. The CDR3 loop spans 15 amino acids. The junction had 7 bases not matched to a gene; V was cut back by 6 bases and J by 0 bases. DNA of the CDR3: TGTGCCAGCAGCTCCCCCGGACAGGGCTCCTACGAGCAGTACTTC. Residues: CASSSPGQGSYEQYF.

This chain links TRBV7-2 with TRBJ2-7; 7 bases are shared with TRBD2. The CDR3 has 17 amino acids. Looked up from germline, CDR1 is SGHTA and CDR2 is FQGNSA. The ends lost 3 bases at V and 4 bases at J; junction bases unmatched: 15. In DNA form, the CDR3 reads TGTGCCAGCAGCTTTCCGGCGGGAACAGTGGGAGGGTACGAGCAGTACTTC. Amino acid sequence: CASSFPAGTVGGYEQYF.

J is TRBJ2-2 and V is TRBV9, with D perhaps matching TRBD1 or TRBD2 (5 bases each). Germline assignment: CDR1 SGDLS and CDR2 YYNGEE. With 4 bases removed from V and 5 bases from J, the gap between germline ends came to 15 bases. The CDR3 totals 15 residues. As DNA, the CDR3 is TGTGCCAGCAGCCCCCGGGGCCCCGAGACCGGGGAGCTGTTTTTT. Translation: CASSPRGPETGELFF. Based on the CDR3 plus reference TRBV9 and TRBJ2-2, the full variable domain is DSGVTQTPKHLITATGQRVTLRCSPRSGDLSVYWYQQSLDQGLQFLIQYYNGEERAKGNILERFSAQQFPDLHSELNLSSLELGDSALYFCASSPRGPETGELFFGEGSRLTVL.